A selection of T cell receptor beta chains follows, all from one sample in a study of Ad26.COV2.S vaccination and SARS-CoV-2 variants. Clones were read by immunoSEQ multiplex PCR, and TCRdb kept only the in-frame ones, dropping some. Of around 370,000 clones listed, 92% are singletons. The material was peripheral blood, obtained after recovery from COVID-19. These receptors were obtained from a human donor who had recovered from COVID-19. CDR3s include the opening cysteine and the closing phenylalanine or tryptophan.

J: TRBJ2-3
V: TRBV6-5
CDR3: CASSYDGGYTDTQYF

J: TRBJ1-1
V: TRBV11-2
CDR3: CASSLGVHEAFF

J: TRBJ1-6
V: TRBV7-9
CDR3: CASSLERYNSPLHF

J: TRBJ1-5
V: TRBV6-5
CDR3: CASSLGQRLRPQHF

J: TRBJ2-5
V: TRBV20-1
CDR3: CSASRAEETQYF

J: TRBJ1-5
V: TRBV19
CDR3: CASSAGPSNQPQHF

J: TRBJ2-7
V: TRBV4-3
CDR3: CASSQDRAGGPYEQYF

J: TRBJ1-3
V: TRBV5-1
CDR3: CASSLTPLRQGTGNTIYF

J: TRBJ1-1
V: TRBV9
CDR3: CASSGTGGNTEAFF

J: TRBJ2-3
V: TRBV10-3
CDR3: CAISLSGATDTQYF

J: TRBJ2-1
V: TRBV5-1
CDR3: CASSLAVPGLAGGLLNEQFF

J: TRBJ2-2
V: TRBV5-4
CDR3: CASSNHRGGANTGELFF

J: TRBJ1-3
V: TRBV14
CDR3: CASSLQGAGGNTIYF

J: TRBJ1-1
V: TRBV4-1
CDR3: CASSLQGNTEAFF

J: TRBJ2-5
V: TRBV6-5
CDR3: CASSYSGIPGETQYF

J: TRBJ1-1
V: TRBV5-1
CDR3: CASSPFFRVPNTEAFF

J: TRBJ1-2
V: TRBV5-4
CDR3: CASSPPDREDGYTF

J: TRBJ1-4
V: TRBV5-1
CDR3: CASSLAATSTNEKLFF

J: TRBJ2-7
V: TRBV18
CDR3: CASSPREPTYEQYF

J: TRBJ1-5
V: TRBV2
CDR3: CASNSRNQPQHF

J: TRBJ1-2
V: TRBV3-1/TRBV3-2
CDR3: CASSQDSRPKYGYTF

J: TRBJ2-5
V: TRBV5-1
CDR3: CASSLRGETQYF

J: TRBJ1-5
V: TRBV7-9
CDR3: CASSRKGGTDQPQHF

J: TRBJ2-5
V: TRBV19
CDR3: CASSRSRGRETQYF

J: TRBJ2-5
V: TRBV2
CDR3: CASSEVSGLAGEKETQYF

J: TRBJ2-7
V: TRBV11-2
CDR3: CASSPRDPPYEQYF

J: TRBJ2-5
V: TRBV11-2
CDR3: CASSRENLLETQYF

J: TRBJ1-2
V: TRBV20-1
CDR3: CSALTGIGYTF

J: TRBJ1-5
V: TRBV6-5
CDR3: CASSPGPFRQPQHF

J: TRBJ1-6
V: TRBV20-1
CDR3: CSASSGTGSYSPLHF

J: TRBJ1-1
V: TRBV6-5
CDR3: CATRDRQFMNTEAFF

J: TRBJ2-7
V: TRBV4-3
CDR3: CASSPAPGQGVDEQYF

J: TRBJ1-1
V: TRBV2
CDR3: CASISDGTEAFF

J: TRBJ2-1
V: TRBV4-2
CDR3: CASSPPSYNEQFF

J: TRBJ1-2
V: TRBV2
CDR3: CASSGPLRGNRVSYGYTF

J: TRBJ2-1
V: TRBV7-9
CDR3: CASAGTSGINEQFF

J: TRBJ2-2
V: TRBV19
CDR3: CASRYTVNTGELFF

J: TRBJ1-1
V: TRBV15
CDR3: CATTPGGNTEAFF